The 32 T cell receptor beta chains below come from one sample, sequenced in a study of graft-versus-host responses after intestinal transplantation. What these receptors recognize is not known. Profiled with immunoSEQ multiplex PCR; TCRdb holds only in-frame clones, not every one. Of roughly 120,000 clones in the sample, about nine tenths were seen once. Sequences were derived from unstimulated CD4+ T cells sorted from spleen or lymph node cells, sampled before intestinal transplant. Every receptor here comes from a human donor who received an intestinal transplant.

This clone was counted a single time. V gene TRBV5-5 combines with J gene TRBJ2-2; possible D gene TRBD1, 5 bases. The CDR3 contains 15 residues. V dropped 5 bases and J dropped 6 bases, with 17 bases sitting between them. Germline loops: CDR1 SGHKS, CDR2 YYEKEE (reference sequence). The CDR3 sequence is CASSSLRGRSGELFF. Written as DNA, the CDR3 is TGTGCCAGCAGTAGTCTTAGGGGAAGGTCCGGGGAGCTGTTTTTT.

The chain carries TRBV29-1 and TRBJ2-7; 12 nucleotides line up with TRBD2. The V gene end was trimmed by 5 bases and the J gene end by 6 bases; junction bases not matched to a gene: 5. The CDR3 is made up of 13 amino acids. The germline V gene encodes CDR1 SQVTM and CDR2 ANQGSEA. For the CDR3, the DNA is TGCAGCGTTCGGACTAGCGGGACTTTCGAGCAGTACTTC. Amino acid sequence: CSVRTSGTFEQYF.

The chain carries TRBV2 and TRBJ2-7, with TRBD1 matching over 9 bases. Germline loops: CDR1 SNHLY, CDR2 FYNNEI. The V gene end was trimmed by 6 bases and the J gene end by 3 bases; junction bases not matched to a gene: 9. The CDR3 has 15 amino acids. For the CDR3, the DNA is TGTGCCAGCAGGGAGCAGACAGGGGGGGTCTACGAGCAGTACTTC. Its protein product is CASREQTGGVYEQYF.

The rearrangement links TRBV5-1 to TRBJ2-3; no definite D call. Trimming took 0 bases from V and 11 from J, leaving 7 bases between them. CDR1 is SGHRS, CDR2 YFSETQ, per germline. The CDR3 sequence is 11 residues long. The CDR3 coding sequence is TGCGCCAGCAGCTTGGACGGTATGCAGTATTTT. Amino acids: CASSLDGMQYF.

The chain has TRBV15 and TRBJ1-5; the match to TRBD1 covers 8 bases. Per the germline V gene, CDR1 is LNHNV and CDR2 is YYDKDF (reference sequence). The CDR3 is 17 amino acids. The V segment lost 0 bases and the J segment 6 bases; nucleotides outside the gene matches: 10. CDR3 sequence: CATSREWTGFGIQPQHF. CDR3 bases: TGTGCCACCAGCAGAGAATGGACAGGGTTCGGTATTCAGCCCCAGCATTTT.

The chain carries TRBV7-2 and TRBJ1-2; 8 bases map to TRBD1. This CDR3 has 15 residues. The trim removed 5 bases at V and 1 base at J, leaving 6 bases unmatched. Germline CDR1 is SGHTA and CDR2 is FQGNSA. Here the CDR3 reads CASSTHGQGNYGYTF. CDR3 DNA: TGTGCCAGCAGCACCCACGGACAGGGTAACTATGGCTACACCTTC.

This clone has only one observation. In nucleotides, the CDR3 is TGTGCCAGCGTACAGGGGAATTCTGGAAACACCATATATTTT. This sequence encodes CASVQGNSGNTIYF. The chain recombines TRBV28 with TRBJ1-3, with 7 bases fitting TRBD1. Losses at the gene ends were 8 bases for V and 1 base for J; bases not matched to a gene: 5. CDR3 length: 14 residues. Per germline, CDR1 MDHEN and CDR2 SYDVKM. The complete variable domain, with remaining parts taken from reference TRBV28 and TRBJ1-3, reads DVKVTQSSRYLVKRTGEKVFLECVQDMDHENMFWYRQDPGLGLRLIYFSYDVKMKEKGDIPEGYSVSREKKERFSLILESASTNQTSMYLCASVQGNSGNTIYFGEGSWLTVV.

The chain employs TRBV2 and TRBJ1-3; possibly TRBD1 for D (5 bases). The V end was cut by 7 bases, the J end by 2 bases, with 9 bases between. CDR3 length: 13 residues. Germline-derived CDR1 and CDR2 are SNHLY and FYNNEI. CDR3 amino acids: CASTKGAGNTIYF. Written as DNA, the CDR3 is TGTGCCAGCACTAAAGGGGCTGGAAACACCATATATTTT.

J is TRBJ2-7 and V is TRBV6-5; 10 bases align to TRBD2. This CDR3 spans 14 amino acids. The trim removed 4 bases at V and 0 bases at J, leaving 0 bases unmatched. Germline V CDR1 and CDR2: MNHEY, SVGAGI. The CDR3 region is CASSWTSGSYEQYF. CDR3 coding DNA: TGTGCCAGCAGTTGGACTAGCGGCTCCTACGAGCAGTACTTC.

This clone was recorded once. CDR3 coding DNA: TGTGCCAGCAGTTTTGCTGGGACAGGAAATGAAAAACTGTTTTTT. This codes for CASSFAGTGNEKLFF. J is TRBJ1-4 and V is TRBV28; 8 bases map to TRBD1. Trimming cost V 3 bases and J 5 bases; bases outside gene matches: 5. The CDR3 covers 15 residues. Germline values: CDR1 MDHEN, CDR2 SYDVKM.

The CDR3 sequence: CASKGLAGGDFYNEQFF. The DNA for the CDR3 is TGTGCCAGTAAGGGACTAGCGGGGGGCGACTTCTACAATGAGCAGTTCTTC. The gene calls are TRBV19 and TRBJ2-1, with TRBD2 identical over 15 bases. CDR1 LNHDA and CDR2 SQIVND come from the germline V gene (reference sequence). This CDR3 is 17 amino acids long. V trimming: 7 bases; J trimming: 3 bases; junction bases outside the gene matches: 7.

This clone was seen a single time. This sequence joins TRBV2 and TRBJ2-5; TRBD2 matches 9 bases. The CDR3 totals 15 residues. Germline V gene sequence: CDR1 SNHLY, CDR2 FYNNEI. The V gene end was trimmed by 4 bases and the J gene end by 4 bases; junction bases not matched to a gene: 7. CDR3 residues: CASSAGLAGLETQYF. The CDR3 DNA reads TGTGCCAGCAGTGCGGGGCTAGCGGGGTTAGAGACCCAGTACTTC.

The rearrangement links TRBV6-1 to TRBJ1-5, with a tentative D call TRBD1 (5 bases). Trimming stripped 2 bases from V and 3 bases from J, with 8 bases between. The CDR3 length is 14 residues. CDR1 is MNHNS, CDR2 SASEGT, per germline. In DNA, the CDR3 is TGTGCCAGCAGTGAACAGGGTTTCAATCAGCCCCAGCATTTT. This codes for CASSEQGFNQPQHF.

V and J are TRBV18 and TRBJ2-7; perhaps TRBD1 as D (5 bases). This CDR3 region has 15 residues. The germline V and J ends were trimmed by 0 bases and 0 bases, with 9 bases remaining between them. CDR1 is KGHSH, CDR2 LQKENI, per germline. CDR3 region: CASSPPGQSSYEQYF. The CDR3 region has the DNA TGTGCCAGCTCACCACCGGGGCAGAGCTCCTACGAGCAGTACTTC.

The genes are TRBV30 and TRBJ1-1, with TRBD1 identical over 11 bases. The germline V gene has CDR1 GTSNPN and CDR2 SVGIG (reference sequence). Germline trimming cut 0 bases from V and 4 bases from J; bases unmatched to any gene: 4. The CDR3 extends over 15 amino acids. In DNA form, the CDR3 reads TGTGCCTGGAGTGTACCGGGACAGGGGGGCACTGAAGCTTTCTTT. Translated: CAWSVPGQGGTEAFF.

This chain connects TRBV4-1 to TRBJ1-4, with D unclear. The CDR3 totals 15 residues. The germline gives CDR1 MGHRA, CDR2 YSYEKL. V was shortened by 3 bases and J by 2 bases, with 10 bases between the two germline ends. The CDR3 here is CASSQLRGTNEKLFF. CDR3 nucleotides: TGCGCCAGCAGCCAGCTTCGAGGGACTAATGAAAAACTGTTTTTT.

The chain combines TRBV5-3 with TRBJ2-1, with TRBD2 matching over 10 bases. TRBV5-3 has ORF status, its function being uncertain. This CDR3 has 16 amino acids. Unmatched junction bases numbered 4, after V lost 0 bases and J lost 4 bases. The CDR3 is CARSLASGGRYNEQFF. The CDR3 DNA sequence: TGTGCCAGAAGCTTGGCTAGCGGGGGCCGTTACAATGAGCAGTTCTTC.

This clone was seen a single time. The chain combines TRBV30 with TRBJ2-3; a weak D match, TRBD1 (6 bases). The germline V gene has CDR1 GTSNPN and CDR2 SVGIG (reference sequence). V was trimmed by 4 bases and J by 1 base, leaving 18 bases between them. The CDR3 is made up of 16 amino acids. CDR3 DNA: TGTGCCTGGATCTTAGGCCAGGGGCCAGGCACAGATACGCAGTATTTT. Encoded protein: CAWILGQGPGTDTQYF.

This clone was picked up one time. This chain links TRBV5-1 with TRBJ2-1, with D possibly matching TRBD1 (5 bases). Trimming pared 3 bases from V and 5 bases from J, leaving 12 bases between. This CDR3 is 14 amino acids long. From germline, CDR1 is SGHRS and CDR2 YFSETQ. The CDR3 sequence: CASSSQDRNNEQFF. The CDR3, as DNA: TGCGCCAGCAGCTCTCAAGACAGAAACAATGAGCAGTTCTTC.

The V gene is TRBV5-1, the J gene TRBJ2-1, with TRBD1 as a possible D gene (5 bases). The V gene lost 7 bases and the J gene lost 0 bases, with 14 bases spanning the gap. The CDR3 length is 15 residues. Germline assignment: CDR1 SGHRS and CDR2 YFSETQ. Here the CDR3 reads CASYKQATSYNEQFF. CDR3 DNA sequence: TGCGCCAGCTATAAACAGGCTACCTCCTACAATGAGCAGTTCTTC. Full variable domain (rest looked up from reference TRBV5-1 and TRBJ2-1): KAGVTQTPRYLIKTRGQQVTLSCSPISGHRSVSWYQQTPGQGLQFLFEYFSETQRNKGNFPGRFSGRQFSNSRSEMNVSTLELGDSALYLCASYKQATSYNEQFFGPGTRLTVL.

CDR3 DNA sequence: TGTGCCAGCAGCCGACAGGGGGCGGCTGAAGCTTTCTTT. This sequence encodes CASSRQGAAEAFF. The rearrangement joins TRBV6-1 to TRBJ1-1; 10 bases are shared with TRBD1. This CDR3 has 13 amino acids. The ends lost 6 bases at V and 6 bases at J; junction bases unmatched: 4. Looked up from germline, CDR1 is MNHNS and CDR2 is SASEGT.

This chain joins TRBV6-6 and TRBJ2-3; unclear D gene. The V gene lost 2 bases and the J gene lost 7 bases, with 10 bases spanning the gap. The CDR3 is made up of 13 amino acids. Germline V gives CDR1 MNHNY, CDR2 SVGAGI (reference sequence). DNA of the CDR3: TGTGCCAGCAGTTACCTCATGGCAAATACGCAGTATTTT. This sequence encodes CASSYLMANTQYF.

In its sample, this clone was seen once. This chain links TRBV30 with TRBJ2-4; a possible D gene is TRBD1 (6 bases). The germline V gene has CDR1 GTSNPN and CDR2 SVGIG (reference sequence). The V end lost 5 bases, the J end lost 7 bases, and 15 bases lay between the germline ends. The CDR3 totals 13 residues. The CDR3 DNA is TGTGCCTGGGGGAAGCAGGGGCCGAACATTCAGTACTTC. It translates to CAWGKQGPNIQYF.

This clone was detected only once. The chain has TRBV7-8 and TRBJ1-2; TRBD1 is a possible D gene (5 bases). CDR3 length: 14 residues. Per the germline V gene, CDR1 is SGHVS and CDR2 is FQNEAQ. V lost 0 bases and J 8 bases, leaving 13 bases between the germline ends. CDR3 amino acids: CASSLAFAGDGYTF. CDR3 in DNA: TGTGCCAGCAGCTTAGCCTTCGCGGGGGACGGCTACACCTTC.

This clone has only a few counts. The chain uses TRBV6-5 and TRBJ1-5, with a weak D call TRBD1 (5 bases). Per the germline V gene, CDR1 is MNHEY and CDR2 is SVGAGI. The V end lost 2 bases, the J end lost 4 bases, and 6 bases lay between the germline ends. This CDR3 has 13 residues. CDR3 sequence (DNA): TGTGCCAGCAGTTACCGGGGGAATCAGCCCCAGCATTTT. Its translation is CASSYRGNQPQHF.

The chain couples TRBV14 to TRBJ1-5; weak D call: TRBD1 (5 bases). V was trimmed by 5 bases and J by 0 bases, leaving 5 bases between them. Germline loops: CDR1 SGHDN, CDR2 FVKESK. This CDR3 comprises 13 residues. DNA for the CDR3: TGTGCCAGCAGCAGGGGTAGCAATCAGCCCCAGCATTTT. Protein product: CASSRGSNQPQHF.

This clone was detected only a few times. The chain carries TRBV5-1 and TRBJ2-7; D is perhaps TRBD1 (5 bases). Germline assignment: CDR1 SGHRS and CDR2 YFSETQ. The CDR3 is 15 residues long. The V end was cut by 1 base, the J end by 2 bases, with 13 bases between. Written as DNA, the CDR3 is TGCGCCAGCAGCTTGAGGCAGGGTCCAACCTACGAGCAGTACTTC. Translating gives CASSLRQGPTYEQYF.

The gene calls are TRBV5-6 and TRBJ1-2; the D is unclear. CDR3 length: 13 amino acids. The V end was cut by 7 bases, the J end by 3 bases, with 13 bases between. The germline CDR1 and CDR2 sequences are SGHDT and YYEEEE. CDR3 region: CASLGGLYYGYTF. CDR3 DNA: TGTGCCAGCTTGGGAGGGCTTTACTATGGCTACACCTTC.

The rearrangement joins TRBV6-1 to TRBJ1-1; 12 nucleotides line up with TRBD1. This CDR3 is built from 13 residues. Trimming removed 6 bases from V and 11 bases from J; junction bases left unmatched: 7. Germline CDR1 and CDR2: MNHNS and SASEGT. The chain's CDR3 is CASRGTGGSGAFF. CDR3 in DNA: TGTGCCAGCAGGGGGACAGGGGGCAGTGGGGCTTTCTTT.

This CDR3 reads CASSYRGQGMKTQYF. CDR3 nucleotide sequence: TGTGCCAGCAGTTACAGGGGACAGGGGATGAAGACCCAGTACTTC. J is TRBJ2-5 and V is TRBV6-5; 10 bases agree with TRBD1. The CDR3 spans 15 residues. V gave up 2 bases and J gave up 6 bases; unmatched junction bases: 6. The germline V gene encodes CDR1 MNHEY and CDR2 SVGAGI.

The chain employs TRBV6-6 and TRBJ1-1; D might be TRBD1 (6 bases). This CDR3 contains 15 residues. Looked up from germline, CDR1 is MNHNY and CDR2 is SVGAGI (reference sequence). Trimming stripped 1 base from V and 0 bases from J, with 9 bases between. Written as DNA, the CDR3 is TGTGCCAGCAGTTACTATGGACAGATGAACACTGAAGCTTTCTTT. Translated: CASSYYGQMNTEAFF.

This chain joins TRBV7-9 and TRBJ2-1; D perhaps matches TRBD1 (5 bases). CDR3 length: 11 residues. The germline V gene has CDR1 SEHNR and CDR2 FQNEAQ (reference sequence). The V and J ends lost 4 bases and 16 bases respectively, with 14 bases between them. Here the CDR3 reads CASSYDSRTFF. The CDR3 region has the DNA TGTGCCAGCAGCTATGACAGCCGCACATTCTTC. The full variable domain, rest sourced from reference TRBV7-9 and TRBJ2-1, is DTGVSQNPRHKITKRGQNVTFRCDPISEHNRLYWYRQTLGQGPEFLTYFQNEAQLEKSRLLSDRFSAERPKGSFSTLEIQRTEQGDSAMYLCASSYDSRTFFGPGTRLTVL.